The sequence of this TCR beta chain was determined in a study of CD8 T cells in Susac syndrome. At the level of the study: The Susac syndrome patients were therapy-naive, on corticosteroids, or on intravenous immunoglobulin alone at blood draw. Study-level findings and limits: The number of individuals included in the study's TCR sequencing and HLA analysis was acknowledged as relatively small. Total CD8+ and CD8+ TEMRA repertoires contained fewer than 20 and five Susac-specific public clones, respectively.

As judged by recently defined diagnostic criteria, patients with Susac syndrome had definite or probable disease. About this clonotype itself: Its target is not known.

When the RNA was reverse transcribed, random hexamers were used with an input of roughly 0.45 to 1 ug. A single record per CDR3 protein comes from TCRdb applying MiXCR to the immunoSEQ multiplex PCR reads. The data contain tens of thousands of distinct CDR3 sequences, approximately 96% of them seen just once; the ten biggest clones take up 0.5% to 0.8%. Germline loops: CDR1 SGHNT, CDR2 YYREEE (reference sequence). V was pared by 4 bases and J by 4 bases, with 12 bases between. This CDR3 comprises 13 residues. The chain combines TRBV5-4 with TRBJ2-7; maybe TRBD1 (6 bases). The source material was CD8+ T cells from PBMCs. The origin of this receptor is a human donor with Susac syndrome. CDR3 sequence (DNA): TGTGCCAGCAGCACCGGGACATCTTACGAGCAGTACTTC. This codes for CASSTGTSYEQYF.